These T cell receptor beta chains were read from a single sample in a study of blood T cell repertoires in COVID-19. The protocol was immunoSEQ multiplex PCR, while the TCRdb copy is restricted to in-frame clones and leaves out a portion. The profile shows some 300,000 clones, about 90% of them singletons. Sequenced input: peripheral blood. The receptors here all came from a woman in her 30s with COVID-19, enrolled during active disease. Both conserved end residues are part of each CDR3. A D gene is named only where the DNA matches it firmly. The listing skips clone size in some rows; elsewhere it reads once, few, many or a size class.

TRBV6-6	TRBD1	-	TRBJ2-5	TGTGCCAGCAGTGGGACAGGGATTTTTGGGACCCAGTACTTC	CASSGTGIFGTQYF
TRBV4-3	TRBD2	-	TRBJ2-7	TGCGCCAGCAGCCAAGCCCTAGCGGGGTACGAGCAGTACTTC	CASSQALAGYEQYF
TRBV5-1	TRBD1	-	TRBJ1-1	TGCGCCAGCAGCTTGAGACAGGGGGCGAACACTGAAGCTTTCTTT	CASSLRQGANTEAFF
TRBV19	-	-	TRBJ2-1	TGTGCCAGTAGACGAGCCGGGACAAGGACCTACAATGAGCAGTTCTTC	CASRRAGTRTYNEQFF
TRBV11-2	-	-	TRBJ2-6	TGTGCCAGCAGCCGCCTTTCCGGGACTGGGGCCAACGTCCTGACTTTC	CASSRLSGTGANVLTF
TRBV7-9	TRBD1	-	TRBJ1-4	TGTGCCAGCAGTCGCCGGGGACAGGTTGAAAAACTGTTTTTT	CASSRRGQVEKLFF
TRBV27	-	-	TRBJ1-1	TGTGCCAGCAGTTTATCCCCGACAGCTGAAGCTTTCTTT	CASSLSPTAEAFF
TRBV27	-	once	TRBJ1-1	TGTGCCAGCAGTTTCTCACGGACAATGGGGAACACTGAAGCTTTCTTT	CASSFSRTMGNTEAFF
TRBV6-5	-	-	TRBJ1-2	TGTGCCAGCAGTTACTCGAGGGGGTGGGTAGATGGCTACACCTTC	CASSYSRGWVDGYTF
TRBV28	-	-	TRBJ1-5	TGTGCCAGCAGTTCCGGGTTCAATCAGCCCCAGCATTTT	CASSSGFNQPQHF
TRBV9	-	-	TRBJ2-3	TGTGCCAGCAGCCCACCCCGAGCTAGCACAGATACGCAGTATTTT	CASSPPRASTDTQYF
TRBV4-3	-	-	TRBJ1-6	TGCGCCAGCAGCCAAGACGCAGGGAATTCACCCCTCCACTTT	CASSQDAGNSPLHF
TRBV11-3	-	-	TRBJ1-6	TGTGCCAGCAGCTACAGGGTGTCTAATTCACCCCTCCACTTT	CASSYRVSNSPLHF
TRBV27	TRBD1	-	TRBJ2-5	TGTGCCAGCAGTACCTACAGGGGGCTCCAAGAGACCCAGTACTTC	CASSTYRGLQETQYF
TRBV4-1	-	-	TRBJ1-6	TGCGCCAGCAGCCTTTTCCCCGGGAATTCACCCCTCCACTTT	CASSLFPGNSPLHF
TRBV11-2	-	-	TRBJ1-2	TGTGCCAGCAGGAAGGGAATCGGGACATACTATGGCTACACCTTC	CASRKGIGTYYGYTF
TRBV15	TRBD2	-	TRBJ2-3	TGTGCCACCAGCATAGCGGGGAGTAGCACAGATACGCAGTATTTT	CATSIAGSSTDTQYF
TRBV6-9	-	-	TRBJ1-5	TGTGCCAGCAGTTTATCCCTTAATAGCAATCAGCCCCAGCATTTT	CASSLSLNSNQPQHF
TRBV5-5	-	few	TRBJ2-7	TGTGCCAGCAGCTTGATGAGTTCCTACGAGCAGTACTTC	CASSLMSSYEQYF
TRBV20-1	-	once	TRBJ1-2	TGCAGTGCTAGTGGACAGCCCTCCTATGGCTACACCTTC	CSASGQPSYGYTF
TRBV19	TRBD1	-	TRBJ1-6	TGTGCCAGTTCCGGGACAGCCTATAATTCACCCCTCCACTTT	CASSGTAYNSPLHF
TRBV20-1	-	-	TRBJ1-4	TGCAGTGCTACATCCGGGGGAAAACTGTTTTTT	CSATSGGKLFF
TRBV19	-	-	TRBJ1-1	TGTGCCAGTAGTATCGGACAGCCGAACACTGAAGCTTTCTTT	CASSIGQPNTEAFF
TRBV5-1	-	-	TRBJ2-5	TGCGCCAGTTGGAACGGGGAGACCCAGTACTTC	CASWNGETQYF
TRBV3-1/TRBV3-2	TRBD1	few	TRBJ1-2	TGTGCCAGCAGCCCCCGGGACAGGGGGGTCTATGGCTACACCTTC	CASSPRDRGVYGYTF
TRBV3-1/TRBV3-2	-	-	TRBJ2-2	TGTGCCAGCAGCCAAGATGGAGAGGCCCGAGGTGACGGGGAGCTGTTTTTT	CASSQDGEARGDGELFF
TRBV24-1	TRBD1	-	TRBJ1-2	TGTGCCACCAGTGATTCGATAGGGACAGCTCCCTTCTATGGCTACACCTTC	CATSDSIGTAPFYGYTF